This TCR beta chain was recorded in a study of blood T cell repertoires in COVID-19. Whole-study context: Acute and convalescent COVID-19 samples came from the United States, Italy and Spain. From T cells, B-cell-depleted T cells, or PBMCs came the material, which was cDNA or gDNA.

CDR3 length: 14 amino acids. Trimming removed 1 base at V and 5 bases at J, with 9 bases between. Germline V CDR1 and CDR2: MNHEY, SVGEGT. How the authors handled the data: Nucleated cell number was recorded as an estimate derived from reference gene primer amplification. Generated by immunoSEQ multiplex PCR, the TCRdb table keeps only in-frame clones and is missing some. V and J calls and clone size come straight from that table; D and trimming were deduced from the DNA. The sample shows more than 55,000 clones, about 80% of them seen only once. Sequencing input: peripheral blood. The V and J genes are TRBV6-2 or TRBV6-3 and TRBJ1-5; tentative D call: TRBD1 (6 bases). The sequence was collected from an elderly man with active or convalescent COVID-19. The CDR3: CASSYLGGDQPQHF. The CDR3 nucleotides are TGTGCCAGCAGTTACTTAGGGGGGGATCAGCCCCAGCATTTT.